This TCR beta chain was documented in a study of cytomegalovirus exposure and HLA in healthy donors. Findings and limits, study-wide: An apparent linkage of common viral pathogens to several of the most significant clusters emerged in a later analysis.

The PCR ran on 60 Vbeta and 13 Jbeta primers. Method: immunoSEQ multiplex PCR; TCRdb's copy keeps in-frame clones and lacks some. The sample lists some 140,000 clones, 80% occurring once. Comments on this clone: Its antigen remains unidentified.

The CDR3 runs to 16 residues. Looked up from germline, CDR1 is SNHLY and CDR2 is FYNNEI. The receptor was derived from a man aged 30 to 39 in good health and CMV-seropositive. The rearrangement uses TRBV2 and TRBJ2-5; 10 bases line up with TRBD2. The DNA end favors TRBJ2-7, so the J call may be wrong. Sequencing input: PBMCs. CDR3 DNA sequence: TGTGCCAGCAGTGAAGGTCGGAGACTAGCGGGTTACGAGCAGTACTTC. This translates into CASSEGRRLAGYEQYF.